This T cell receptor (beta chain) is drawn from a study of blood T cell repertoires in COVID-19. Overall study context: Samples of COVID-19 (acute and convalescent) were obtained from the United States, Italy and Spain.

In germline, CDR1 is MNHNS, CDR2 SASEGT. The ends were cut back, 5 bases at V and 1 base at J, with 14 bases in the middle. The CDR3 totals 15 residues. Original data processing: Estimated nucleated cell counts came from reference gene primer amplification. Repertoires were generated with immunoSEQ multiplex PCR, while TCRdb's copy carries only in-frame clones and drops some. The V and J calls and clone size were taken over from that table, and D and trimming were inferred from the DNA. The data show about 45,000 clones, 70% to 85% seen once. The sequence derives from a woman older than 75 with acute or convalescent COVID-19. The sequenced sample consisted of peripheral blood. V gene TRBV6-1 combines with J gene TRBJ1-1, with a weak D call TRBD1 (6 bases). The CDR3 spells CASSRNDRKNTEAFF. The DNA of the CDR3 is TGTGCCAGCAGTAGGAACGACAGGAAGAACACTGAAGCTTTCTTT.